The 15 T cell receptor beta chains in this list originate from one sample, sequenced in a study of shared clonotypes between healthy human individuals. Sequenced by immunoSEQ multiplex PCR; TCRdb stores in-frame clones only, minus some. This table holds some 580,000 clones, 97% found once. The sample consisted of naive CD4+ T cells sorted from blood. The subset here: CD45RA+ positively selected. Receptors originate from a woman in her 30s in good health.

This chain joins TRBV11-1 and TRBJ2-2; TRBD2 might be the D (6 bases). Germline V gene data show CDR1 as SGHAT and CDR2 as FQDESV (reference sequence). The CDR3 spans 15 residues. Trimming cost V 8 bases and J 1 base, with 14 bases left between them. CDR3 protein: CASGQWEENTGELFF. CDR3 DNA: TGTGCCAGCGGTCAGTGGGAGGAGAACACCGGGGAGCTGTTTTTT.

This chain links TRBV6-1 with TRBJ1-4; a possible D gene is TRBD1 (6 bases). The CDR3 covers 16 residues. V lost 2 bases to trimming and J lost 6 bases, with 16 bases between them. Germline-derived CDR1 and CDR2 are MNHNS and SASEGT. The DNA for the CDR3 is TGTGCCAGCAGTGAACCCCGGGACACATTATATGAAAAACTGTTTTTT. Residues: CASSEPRDTLYEKLFF.

This clone was picked up one time. The rearrangement joins TRBV7-9 to TRBJ2-4; 8 positions match TRBD2. The CDR3 is made up of 16 amino acids. V was pared by 5 bases and J by 7 bases, with 13 bases of the junction left unmatched. Per germline, CDR1 SEHNR and CDR2 FQNEAQ (reference sequence). CDR3 region: CASSPRTSPNGNIQYF. The CDR3 DNA sequence: TGTGCCAGCAGCCCGCGGACTAGCCCAAATGGGAACATTCAGTACTTC.

CDR3 sequence reads: CASSRAGSDAFF. The CDR3 bases are TGTGCCAGCAGTCGTGCGGGCAGTGATGCTTTCTTT. This rearrangement joins TRBV6-5 to TRBJ1-1; D unclear. From germline, CDR1 is MNHEY and CDR2 SVGAGI. The CDR3 runs 12 residues. V dropped 5 bases and J dropped 11 bases, with 15 bases sitting between them.

This sequence joins TRBV11-3 and TRBJ2-2, with 7 positions matching TRBD2. After removal of 5 bases from V and 4 bases from J, the junction contained 7 bases not matched to a gene. CDR1 is SGHNT and CDR2 is YENEEA in the germline V gene. The CDR3 runs 15 residues. As DNA, the CDR3 is TGTGCCAGCAGCCCCCGCGGGAGATTCACCGGGGAGCTGTTTTTT. This translates into CASSPRGRFTGELFF.

This clone occurred once. J is TRBJ2-1 and V is TRBV5-1; maybe TRBD1 (6 bases). The CDR3 has 13 residues. The V end lost 4 bases, the J end lost 8 bases, and 13 bases lay between the germline ends. Germline values: CDR1 SGHRS, CDR2 YFSETQ. This CDR3 is CASSRGEGDEQFF. The DNA of the CDR3 is TGCGCCAGCAGCCGAGGTGAGGGGGATGAGCAGTTCTTC.

CDR3 in DNA: TGTGCCAGCAGTGATGAGAGAGGCAATCAGCCCCAGCATTTT. It translates to CASSDERGNQPQHF. V usage is TRBV25-1 and J usage is TRBJ1-5; no reliable D call. There are 14 residues in the CDR3. The germline gives CDR1 MGHDK, CDR2 SYGVNS. V shed 3 bases and J shed 2 bases, with 8 bases lying between them. Full variable domain (missing parts from reference TRBV25-1 and TRBJ1-5): EADIYQTPRYLVIGTGKKITLECSQTMGHDKMYWYQQDPGMELHLIHYSYGVNSTEKGDLSSESTVSRIRTEHFPLTLESARPSHTSQYLCASSDERGNQPQHFGDGTRLSIL.

The rearrangement links TRBV18 to TRBJ2-7; D unresolved. Trimming removed 0 bases from V and 3 bases from J, with 6 bases in between. This CDR3 is 13 amino acids long. Per germline, CDR1 KGHSH and CDR2 LQKENI. The CDR3 DNA reads as TGTGCCAGCTCACCACCGGCAGGCTACGAGCAGTACTTC. Residues: CASSPPAGYEQYF. Supplemented by reference TRBV18 and TRBJ2-7, the full variable domain reads NAGVMQNPRHLVRRRGQEARLRCSPMKGHSHVYWYRQLPEEGLKFMVYLQKENIIDESGMPKERFSAEFPKEGPSILRIQQVVRGDSAAYFCASSPPAGYEQYFGPGTRLTVT.

This chain links TRBV11-1 with TRBJ2-5, with 9 bases that match TRBD2. Germline assignment: CDR1 SGHAT and CDR2 FQDESV (reference sequence). The CDR3 runs 16 residues. Unmatched junction bases numbered 4, after V lost 1 base and J lost 1 base. The CDR3, as DNA: TGTGCCAGCAGCTTAGTCGCTAGCGGGGTCCAAGAGACCCAGTACTTC. This codes for CASSLVASGVQETQYF.

The chain joins TRBV28 to TRBJ2-7; 7 bases fit TRBD2. Trimming took 3 bases from V and 3 from J; bases not matched to a gene: 14. This CDR3 has 17 amino acids. CDR1 and CDR2 from the germline V gene are MDHEN and SYDVKM. CDR3 sequence (DNA): TGTGCCAGCAGTTTTAAGTCGAGACTAGCCCGACTCTACGAGCAGTACTTC. Its protein is CASSFKSRLARLYEQYF.

The chain links TRBV6-6 to TRBJ1-3; D gene ambiguous. The CDR3 sequence is 14 residues long. The ends were cut back, 6 bases at V and 2 bases at J, with 11 bases in the middle. Per germline, CDR1 MNHNY and CDR2 SVGAGI (reference sequence). CDR3: CASRPTGTGNTIYF. The CDR3 DNA is TGTGCCAGCAGGCCCACCGGGACTGGAAACACCATATATTTT.

The chain has TRBV28 and TRBJ2-1; 10 nucleotides align to TRBD1. Germline V gene sequence: CDR1 MDHEN, CDR2 SYDVKM. The length of the CDR3 is 14 residues. V was clipped by 3 bases and J by 6 bases; unmatched bases: 2. The DNA of the CDR3 is TGTGCCAGCAGTTTGGGACAGGGGTCCAATGAGCAGTTCTTC. It codes for CASSLGQGSNEQFF. Variable domain in full (rest from reference TRBV28 and TRBJ2-1): DVKVTQSSRYLVKRTGEKVFLECVQDMDHENMFWYRQDPGLGLRLIYFSYDVKMKEKGDIPEGYSVSREKKERFSLILESASTNQTSMYLCASSLGQGSNEQFFGPGTRLTVL.

V usage is TRBV10-3 and J usage is TRBJ2-7; no clear D gene. The CDR3 consists of 14 residues. V lost 1 base, J lost 2 bases, and 9 bases lay in between. Germline assignment: CDR1 ENHRY and CDR2 SYGVKD. The chain's CDR3 is CAISELLDAYEQYF. CDR3 coding DNA: TGTGCCATCAGTGAGTTATTAGATGCCTACGAGCAGTACTTC.

This chain joins TRBV5-1 and TRBJ2-7, with 8 bases lining up with TRBD2. In germline, CDR1 is SGHRS, CDR2 YFSETQ. With V trimmed by 3 bases and J by 2 bases, 7 bases remained unmatched. CDR3 size: 15 residues. The CDR3 region has the DNA TGCGCCAGCAGCTCCAGCGGGAGTTGGACCTACGAGCAGTACTTC. Encoded protein: CASSSSGSWTYEQYF.

This chain joins TRBV9 and TRBJ1-2, with 9 bases lining up with TRBD1. The junction had 13 bases not matched to a gene; V was cut back by 4 bases and J by 0 bases. Germline V gene sequence: CDR1 SGDLS, CDR2 YYNGEE. The CDR3 runs 18 residues. CDR3: CASSPYHRGRRANYGYTF. CDR3 DNA sequence: TGTGCCAGCAGCCCATACCACAGGGGGCGACGTGCTAACTATGGCTACACCTTC. The full variable domain, with the rest looked up from reference TRBV9 and TRBJ1-2, is DSGVTQTPKHLITATGQRVTLRCSPRSGDLSVYWYQQSLDQGLQFLIQYYNGEERAKGNILERFSAQQFPDLHSELNLSSLELGDSALYFCASSPYHRGRRANYGYTFGSGTRLTVV.